These 13 T cell receptor beta chains were sequenced from one sample in a study of blood T cell repertoires in COVID-19. Repertoires were generated with immunoSEQ multiplex PCR, while TCRdb's copy carries only in-frame clones and drops some. The data contain roughly 52,000 clones, around 82% of them singletons. The sequenced sample consisted of peripheral blood. The receptors were gathered from a human donor in a cohort sampled during active COVID-19.

This clone was found a few times. The chain links TRBV5-5 to TRBJ1-4; D gene ambiguous. The CDR3 sequence is 14 residues long. Trimming stripped 1 base from V and 0 bases from J, with 4 bases between. Germline V gene lookup returns CDR1 SGHKS and CDR2 YYEKEE (reference sequence). The CDR3 region is CASSLSATNEKLFF. In nucleotides, the CDR3 is TGTGCCAGCAGCTTGTCGGCAACTAATGAAAAACTGTTTTTT.

The chain recombines TRBV2 with TRBJ2-3; D perhaps matches TRBD2 (6 bases). The germline CDR1 and CDR2 sequences are SNHLY and FYNNEI. The V and J ends lost 7 bases and 2 bases respectively, with 13 bases between them. The CDR3 has 14 amino acids. CDR3 protein: CASIRTTYTDTQYF. The CDR3 nucleotides are TGTGCCAGCATAAGGACTACCTACACAGATACGCAGTATTTT.

The chain carries TRBV19 and TRBJ2-3, with TRBD2 matching over 9 bases. Germline-derived CDR1 and CDR2 are LNHDA and SQIVND (reference sequence). CDR3 size: 15 residues. Losses at the gene ends were 4 bases for V and 2 bases for J; bases not matched to a gene: 4. CDR3 protein: CASSTSGRTTDTQYF. The CDR3 nucleotides are TGTGCCAGTAGTACGAGCGGGAGGACCACAGATACGCAGTATTTT.

The V and J genes are TRBV5-8 and TRBJ2-3, with TRBD1 matching 7 bases. Germline CDR1 SGHTS, CDR2 YDEGEE. This CDR3 spans 13 amino acids. With V trimmed by 10 bases and J by 6 bases, 11 bases remained unmatched. The CDR3 region has the DNA TGTGCCTGCGGAGAAGGGGGCGCCGATACGCAGTATTTT. Its protein product is CACGEGGADTQYF. The full variable domain, its missing parts supplied by reference TRBV5-8 and TRBJ2-3, is EAGVTQSPTHLIKTRGQQATLRCSPISGHTSVYWYQQALGLGLQFLLWYDEGEERNRGNFPPRFSGRQFPNYSSELNVNALELEDSALYLCACGEGGADTQYFGPGTRLTVL.

The chain couples TRBV19 to TRBJ2-2; 7 bases fit TRBD1. CDR1 and CDR2 (germline): LNHDA, SQIVND (reference sequence). V shed 1 base, J shed 6 bases, and the junction held 2 bases outside the gene matches. The CDR3 is 14 residues long. The CDR3 is CASSIGQGPGELFF. DNA for the CDR3: TGTGCCAGTAGTATAGGACAGGGCCCCGGGGAGCTGTTTTTT.

This clone was found once. This chain connects TRBV6-5 to TRBJ2-2; 10 bases agree with TRBD2. Germline CDR1 is MNHEY and CDR2 is SVGAGI. This CDR3 spans 15 amino acids. The CDR3 reads CAALAGEPRTGELFF. CDR3 nucleotides: TGTGCAGCGCTAGCGGGGGAGCCTAGGACCGGGGAGCTGTTTTTT.

To note about this clone: Additional DNA sequences in this sample encode the identical CDR3. The chain recombines TRBV5-6 with TRBJ1-1; D is undetermined. The V and J ends lost 1 base and 0 bases respectively, with 4 bases between them. This CDR3 spans 13 amino acids. Germline lookup yields CDR1 SGHDT and CDR2 YYEEEE. The CDR3 DNA sequence: TGTGCCAGCAGCTTGAGCCTGAACACTGAAGCTTTCTTT. This translates into CASSLSLNTEAFF.

The genes are TRBV5-4 and TRBJ1-3; TRBD1 matches 8 bases. V lost 0 bases, J lost 3 bases, and 2 bases stayed unmatched. Germline V gene data show CDR1 as SGHNT and CDR2 as YYREEE (reference sequence). The CDR3 contains 15 residues. The CDR3 reads CASSLAGGFGNTIYF. In DNA, the CDR3 is TGTGCCAGCAGCTTGGCAGGGGGCTTTGGAAACACCATATATTTT. The complete variable domain, with remaining parts taken from reference TRBV5-4 and TRBJ1-3, reads ETGVTQSPTHLIKTRGQQVTLRCSSQSGHNTVSWYQQALGQGPQFIFQYYREEENGRGNFPPRFSGLQFPNYSSELNVNALELDDSALYLCASSLAGGFGNTIYFGEGSWLTVV.

The chain joins TRBV7-9 to TRBJ1-1; the D gene is possibly TRBD1 (5 bases). With 5 bases removed from V and 2 bases from J, the gap between germline ends came to 15 bases. This CDR3 is 15 amino acids long. The germline CDR1 and CDR2 sequences are SEHNR and FQNEAQ (reference sequence). The CDR3 DNA reads as TGTGCCAGCAGCCTCATGGGGGAGGAAAACACTGAAGCTTTCTTT. Protein: CASSLMGEENTEAFF.

The chain has TRBV5-1 and TRBJ2-3; D possibly corresponds to TRBD1 (6 bases). V shed 4 bases and J shed 0 bases, with 12 bases lying between them. The CDR3 contains 15 residues. Per the germline V gene, CDR1 is SGHRS and CDR2 is YFSETQ. CDR3 DNA: TGCGCCAGCAGCCGTACAGGGTTAAGCACAGATACGCAGTATTTT. Translated, it gives CASSRTGLSTDTQYF.

This clone has more than one count but fewer than ten. The chain uses TRBV5-1 and TRBJ1-2, with 7 bases matching TRBD1. V lost 1 base and J lost 0; bases outside the gene matches: 3. The germline V gene has CDR1 SGHRS and CDR2 YFSETQ. CDR3 length: 15 residues. CDR3 nucleotides: TGCGCCAGCAGCTTGATGGGACAGACTAACTATGGCTACACCTTC. Translation: CASSLMGQTNYGYTF.

The chain combines TRBV5-1 with TRBJ1-2, with D perhaps TRBD1 (5 bases). The length of the CDR3 is 12 residues. CDR1 is SGHRS and CDR2 is YFSETQ in the germline V gene. The V and J ends lost 1 base and 7 bases respectively, with 8 bases between them. The CDR3 is CASSLIGGGYTF. Here the CDR3 DNA reads TGCGCCAGCAGCTTGATCGGGGGTGGCTACACCTTC. The variable domain in full, completed from reference TRBV5-1 and TRBJ1-2, reads KAGVTQTPRYLIKTRGQQVTLSCSPISGHRSVSWYQQTPGQGLQFLFEYFSETQRNKGNFPGRFSGRQFSNSRSEMNVSTLELGDSALYLCASSLIGGGYTFGSGTRLTVV.

The CDR3 coding sequence is TGTGCCAGCAGCCAACTTACCTACGAGCAGTACTTC. Its protein product is CASSQLTYEQYF. This chain uses TRBV14 with TRBJ2-7, with no clear D. Germline assignment: CDR1 SGHDN and CDR2 FVKESK. V was clipped by 2 bases and J by 2 bases, with 4 bases between them. The CDR3 has 12 residues.